This T cell receptor beta chain was sequenced for a study of blood T cell repertoires in COVID-19. Study summary: Researchers got acute and convalescent COVID-19 samples from the United States, Italy and Spain. Sources were T cells, B-cell-depleted T cells, or PBMCs; the material itself was cDNA or gDNA.

Per germline, CDR1 GTSNPN and CDR2 SVGIG (reference sequence). The CDR3 has 17 residues. Trimming shortened V by 0 bases and J by 6 bases, and 20 bases separated the two germline ends. Original processing notes: Reference gene primers were amplified, and this amplification served to estimate nucleated cell counts. The method was immunoSEQ multiplex PCR; TCRdb's version includes in-frame clones alone and lacks a portion of them. The V and J calls and clone size are taken from that table; D and trimming were inferred from the DNA. The sample consists of tens of thousands of clones, 84% of them appearing once.

The chain couples TRBV30 to TRBJ2-2; a possible D gene is TRBD2 (7 bases). Sequencing was carried out using peripheral blood. This TCR was recovered from a man aged 50 to 60 with acute or convalescent COVID-19. CDR3 DNA: TGTGCCTGGAGTGTGTGGGGGGGGGCCTCGGTGCCCGGGGAGCTGTTTTTT. Protein: CAWSVWGGASVPGELFF.